A single T cell receptor beta chain is shown here with its context. Its target is not known. This sample stems from a study of cytomegalovirus exposure and HLA in healthy donors. General study results and limits: A missense DCLRE1C variant was associated with V- and J-gene trimming of TCR beta chains in a later analysis, and an independent cohort replicated the association.

Amplification used 60 Vbeta primers and 13 Jbeta primers. TCRdb's table, derived via immunoSEQ multiplex PCR, lists solely in-frame clones and lacks some. The sample gives 200,000 to 250,000 clones, more than 60% of which show up once; roughly 0.22% is in the top ten. Germline V gene data show CDR1 as SNHLY and CDR2 as FYNNEI. The CDR3 runs to 13 residues. The germline V and J ends were trimmed by 1 base and 5 bases, with 8 bases remaining between them. The chain carries TRBV2 and TRBJ1-2; D is unclear. The sample taken for sequencing was PBMCs. This receptor was identified in a girl aged 2 to 9 in good health and CMV-seronegative. The CDR3 DNA sequence: TGTGCCAGCAGTGAAGGTGGAGTTTATGGCTACACCTTC. Its protein is CASSEGGVYGYTF.